This TCR beta chain comes out of a study of T cells after yellow fever vaccination. This clonotype was recorded many times. It was through 5'RACE template switching that TCR cDNA was made, with a universal primer site and UMIs added. MiXCR, run by TCRdb on the 5' RACE reads, gives a single entry per CDR3 protein. The table records 250,000 or so distinct CDR3 sequences, roughly 6.8% of them present only once. The CDR3 covers 13 residues. In germline, CDR1 is SQVTM, CDR2 ANQGSEA. V was shortened by 1 base and J by 6 bases, with 13 bases between the two germline ends. The TCR sequence derives from a man aged 30 to 45 who received the YFV17D yellow fever vaccine. This specimen consisted of CD4+ T cells sorted from PBMCs, obtained on the day of the yellow fever booster vaccination. The J gene is TRBJ2-7, the V gene TRBV29-1; no clear D gene. For the CDR3, the DNA is TGCAGCGTTGAAGCAGTAGGTAGGGCCGAGCAGTACTTC. Amino acids: CSVEAVGRAEQYF.